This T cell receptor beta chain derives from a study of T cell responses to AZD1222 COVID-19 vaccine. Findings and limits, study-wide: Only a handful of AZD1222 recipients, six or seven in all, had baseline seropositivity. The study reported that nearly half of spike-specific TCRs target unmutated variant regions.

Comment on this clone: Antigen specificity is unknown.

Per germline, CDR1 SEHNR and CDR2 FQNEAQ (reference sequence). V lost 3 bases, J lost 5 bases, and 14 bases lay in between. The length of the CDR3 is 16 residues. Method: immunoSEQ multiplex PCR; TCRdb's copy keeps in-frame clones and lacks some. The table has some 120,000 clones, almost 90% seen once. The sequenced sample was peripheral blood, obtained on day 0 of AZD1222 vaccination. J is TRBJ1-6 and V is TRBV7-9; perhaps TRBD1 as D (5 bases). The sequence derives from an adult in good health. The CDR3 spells CASSFRSGTNNSPLHF. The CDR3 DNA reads TGTGCCAGCAGCTTCCGATCCGGGACGAATAATTCACCCCTCCACTTT. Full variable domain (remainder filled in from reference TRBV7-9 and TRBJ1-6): DTGVSQNPRHKITKRGQNVTFRCDPISEHNRLYWYRQTLGQGPEFLTYFQNEAQLEKSRLLSDRFSAERPKGSFSTLEIQRTEQGDSAMYLCASSFRSGTNNSPLHFGNGTRLTVT.